One and the same sample provided the 22 T cell receptor beta chains below, sequenced in a study of OX40 agonist ivuxolimab in advanced cancers. Sequencing used immunoSEQ multiplex PCR; TCRdb keeps in-frame clones, though not all of them. The data contain fewer than 85,000 clones, about 84% of them singletons. Sequences were derived from CD4+ or CD8+ T cells sorted from blood, sampled in a trial of the OX40 agonist ivuxolimab. These receptors were obtained from an adult with an advanced solid tumor such as melanoma, head and neck, liver or kidney cancer.

This clone turned up a few times. V usage is TRBV5-1 and J usage is TRBJ1-1; no clear D gene. The V gene lost 1 base and the J gene lost 3 bases, with 4 bases spanning the gap. Per the germline V gene, CDR1 is SGHRS and CDR2 is YFSETQ. This CDR3 has 12 residues. The CDR3 loop is CASSLTDTEAFF. CDR3 coding DNA: TGCGCCAGCAGCTTGACAGACACTGAAGCTTTCTTT.

This chain joins TRBV5-1 and TRBJ2-3, with 10 positions matching TRBD2. CDR1 SGHRS and CDR2 YFSETQ come from the germline V gene. Trimming at V came to 0 bases and at J to 4 bases, leaving 2 bases not matched to a gene. This CDR3 spans 15 amino acids. CDR3 DNA sequence: TGCGCCAGCAGCTTGGGTAGCGGGGGGTCAGATACGCAGTATTTT. Its translation: CASSLGSGGSDTQYF.

The table lists this clone with a count of one. The gene calls are TRBV7-2 and TRBJ1-2, with TRBD1 as a possible D gene (5 bases). Trimming cost V 0 bases and J 4 bases, with 12 bases left between them. Germline values: CDR1 SGHTA, CDR2 FQGNSA. This CDR3 has 15 residues. The CDR3 region has the DNA TGTGCCAGCAGCTTAGCGAGGGGCCAGATCTATGGCTACACCTTC. Amino acid sequence: CASSLARGQIYGYTF.

This chain links TRBV13 with TRBJ2-5; 7 nucleotides align to TRBD1. From germline, CDR1 is PRHDT and CDR2 FYEKMQ (reference sequence). The CDR3 spans 13 residues. V was clipped by 5 bases and J by 4 bases; unmatched bases: 4. The chain's CDR3 is CASSKDRVETQYF. CDR3 in DNA: TGTGCCAGCAGCAAAGACAGGGTAGAGACCCAGTACTTC.

J is TRBJ2-1 and V is TRBV7-9; 16 nucleotides match TRBD2. In germline, CDR1 is SEHNR, CDR2 FQNEAQ (reference sequence). With V trimmed by 4 bases and J by 7 bases, 13 bases remained unmatched. The CDR3 runs to 19 residues. The CDR3 is CASSSTPGLAGGRRNEQFF. The DNA of the CDR3 is TGTGCCAGCAGCTCGACACCGGGACTAGCGGGAGGGCGTAGAAATGAGCAGTTCTTC.

This rearrangement joins TRBV6-5 to TRBJ1-6; the D is unclear. Germline loops: CDR1 MNHEY, CDR2 SVGAGI. V gave up 5 bases and J gave up 4 bases, with 9 bases separating them. This CDR3 is built from 14 residues. The CDR3 region has the DNA TGTGCCAGCAGTCCCCGGGATTATAATTCACCCCTCCACTTT. Its translation is CASSPRDYNSPLHF.

The genes are TRBV28 and TRBJ2-2; no firm D call. The V gene's germline CDR1 is MDHEN and CDR2 SYDVKM. CDR3 size: 13 residues. V shed 3 bases and J shed 6 bases, with 8 bases lying between them. The CDR3 region has the DNA TGTGCCAGCAGTTTTAGGTTCCCCGGGGAGCTGTTTTTT. Its translation is CASSFRFPGELFF.

In this sample, this clone turned up once. The rearrangement links TRBV19 to TRBJ2-2; 9 nucleotides match TRBD1. The J segment lost 3 bases and the V segment lost 9 bases, leaving 5 bases of the junction unmatched. The germline CDR1 and CDR2 sequences are LNHDA and SQIVND (reference sequence). The CDR3 length is 14 residues. This chain's CDR3 is CASKRQGDTGELFF. The CDR3 DNA reads as TGTGCCAGCAAAAGACAGGGGGACACCGGGGAGCTGTTTTTT.

This rearrangement joins TRBV30 to TRBJ1-4; weak D call: TRBD1 (6 bases). The CDR3 consists of 14 residues. Per germline, CDR1 GTSNPN and CDR2 SVGIG (reference sequence). V shed 3 bases and J shed 8 bases, with 16 bases lying between them. The chain's CDR3 is CAWRGKSGDEKLFF. CDR3 sequence (DNA): TGTGCCTGGAGGGGGAAGTCAGGGGACGAAAAACTGTTTTTT.

V is TRBV18 and J is TRBJ2-2, with TRBD1 as a possible D gene (6 bases). The germline V gene has CDR1 KGHSH and CDR2 LQKENI. The CDR3 has 14 residues. V was pared by 3 bases and J by 5 bases, with 10 bases between. Written as DNA, the CDR3 is TGTGCCAGCTCACCCTTACAGGGAACCGGGGAGCTGTTTTTT. Translating gives CASSPLQGTGELFF. Full variable domain (rest looked up from reference TRBV18 and TRBJ2-2): NAGVMQNPRHLVRRRGQEARLRCSPMKGHSHVYWYRQLPEEGLKFMVYLQKENIIDESGMPKERFSAEFPKEGPSILRIQQVVRGDSAAYFCASSPLQGTGELFFGEGSRLTVL.

The chain carries TRBV4-2 and TRBJ2-2; D ambiguous. Germline-derived CDR1 and CDR2 are LGHNA and YNFKEQ. The length of the CDR3 is 14 residues. The V end was cut by 0 bases, the J end by 2 bases, with 4 bases between. DNA for the CDR3: TGTGCCAGCAGCCAAGATCGTAACACCGGGGAGCTGTTTTTT. Protein: CASSQDRNTGELFF.

The chain is built from TRBV2 and TRBJ2-3; no definite D call. CDR3 size: 15 residues. Germline CDR1 and CDR2: SNHLY and FYNNEI. Trimming took off 1 base at V and 2 bases at J, with 10 bases between the two ends. The CDR3: CASSEELTITDTQYF. The CDR3 nucleotides read TGTGCCAGCAGTGAAGAACTAACAATCACAGATACGCAGTATTTT.

The chain carries TRBV11-2 and TRBJ2-2, with TRBD2 matching 8 bases. V shed 2 bases, J shed 1 base, and the junction held 6 bases outside the gene matches. CDR3 length: 17 residues. Germline V gene sequence: CDR1 SGHAT, CDR2 FQNNGV. CDR3 protein: CASSLKGSGRNTGELFF. CDR3 sequence (DNA): TGTGCCAGCAGCTTAAAGGGGAGCGGGAGGAACACCGGGGAGCTGTTTTTT.

The V call is TRBV5-1, the J call TRBJ1-2; D gene uncertain. This CDR3 comprises 12 residues. The V end was cut by 7 bases, the J end by 4 bases, with 11 bases between. CDR1 and CDR2 from the germline V gene are SGHRS and YFSETQ. CDR3 residues: CASRRPGYGYTF. The CDR3 nucleotides are TGCGCCAGCCGACGCCCCGGCTATGGCTACACCTTC.

The J gene is TRBJ2-3, the V gene TRBV6-1; the match to TRBD1 covers 7 bases. The CDR3 is 13 amino acids. The J segment lost 5 bases and the V segment lost 1 base, leaving 0 bases of the junction unmatched. Germline CDR1 and CDR2: MNHNS and SASEGT. The DNA for the CDR3 is TGTGCCAGCAGTGAAGACAGGGGAGATACGCAGTATTTT. The encoded protein is CASSEDRGDTQYF.

CDR3 loop: CASTGSPRWGLYEQYV. CDR3 nucleotide sequence: TGTGCCAGCACTGGCTCCCCGAGGTGGGGGTTATACGAGCAGTACGTC. The chain carries TRBV2 and TRBJ2-7; either TRBD1 or TRBD2 may supply D (5 bases each). V lost 7 bases and J 4 bases, leaving 23 bases between the germline ends. CDR3 length: 16 residues. Germline V gene lookup returns CDR1 SNHLY and CDR2 FYNNEI.

This clone has a handful of counts. V usage is TRBV29-1 and J usage is TRBJ1-1; 8 bases agree with TRBD1. The CDR3 consists of 14 residues. From germline, CDR1 is SQVTM and CDR2 ANQGSEA. The junction had 11 bases not matched to a gene; V was cut back by 7 bases and J by 4 bases. The CDR3 here is CSAGQGSGPTEAFF. For the CDR3, the DNA is TGCAGCGCTGGACAGGGATCGGGGCCCACTGAAGCTTTCTTT.

The chain couples TRBV6-6 to TRBJ1-2; possible D gene TRBD1, 5 bases. This CDR3 is built from 15 residues. Per germline, CDR1 MNHNY and CDR2 SVGAGI (reference sequence). V dropped 5 bases and J dropped 4 bases, with 17 bases sitting between them. The CDR3 region is CASSAQASGSYGYTF. The CDR3 nucleotides are TGTGCCAGCAGTGCCCAGGCTTCAGGGAGCTATGGCTACACCTTC.

The chain uses TRBV7-8 and TRBJ1-5; 11 bases align to TRBD1. The CDR3 is 15 amino acids. The V gene's germline CDR1 is SGHVS and CDR2 FQNEAQ. The ends lost 7 bases at V and 4 bases at J; junction bases unmatched: 6. CDR3 nucleotides: TGTGCCAGCACCATGGGACAGGGGGAAAATCAGCCCCAGCATTTT. Protein: CASTMGQGENQPQHF.

This chain uses TRBV5-1 with TRBJ1-1; D is undetermined. The CDR3 is made up of 14 amino acids. V was cut by 0 bases and J by 1 base, with 7 bases left in between. Per the germline V gene, CDR1 is SGHRS and CDR2 is YFSETQ. The chain's CDR3 is CASSLDRPNTEAFF. The CDR3 coding sequence is TGCGCCAGCAGCTTGGATAGACCGAACACTGAAGCTTTCTTT.

This clone came up a few times. This rearrangement joins TRBV11-2 to TRBJ1-4; perhaps TRBD1 as D (5 bases). The CDR3 sequence is 13 residues long. V dropped 5 bases and J dropped 7 bases, with 11 bases sitting between them. Looked up from germline, CDR1 is SGHAT and CDR2 is FQNNGV. This CDR3 reads CASSHIGGEKLFF. The CDR3 region has the DNA TGTGCCAGCAGCCATATCGGGGGTGAAAAACTGTTTTTT.

The V and J genes are TRBV9 and TRBJ2-2; 8 nucleotides align to TRBD1. This CDR3 has 16 amino acids. Germline CDR1 is SGDLS and CDR2 is YYNGEE. V lost 6 bases to trimming and J lost 6 bases; unmatched junction nucleotides: 13. The CDR3 sequence is CASTEKQGASAGELFF. The CDR3 DNA follows: TGTGCCAGCACCGAAAAGCAGGGGGCGTCCGCCGGGGAGCTGTTTTTT. The complete variable domain, with remaining parts taken from reference TRBV9 and TRBJ2-2, reads DSGVTQTPKHLITATGQRVTLRCSPRSGDLSVYWYQQSLDQGLQFLIQYYNGEERAKGNILERFSAQQFPDLHSELNLSSLELGDSALYFCASTEKQGASAGELFFGEGSRLTVL.